This is a list of T cell receptor beta chains from one sample in a study of blood T cell repertoires in COVID-19. Libraries were prepared by immunoSEQ multiplex PCR; TCRdb keeps only in-frame clonotypes and omits some of them. The sample shows about half a million clones, roughly 89% of them seen only once. The material sequenced was peripheral blood. Receptors originate from a man aged 18 to 30 with COVID-19, enrolled during active disease. Both conserved end residues are trimmed from each CDR3. Each record gives: V gene, J gene, clone size, CDR3 protein. Not every row has a clone size; where given, it reads once, few, many or a size class.

v_call: TRBV28; j_call: TRBJ2-2; clone_size: .; cdr3_aa: ASSLPRGNTGELF
v_call: TRBV6-4; j_call: TRBJ2-1; clone_size: .; cdr3_aa: ASSPNAVAGNEQF
v_call: TRBV27; j_call: TRBJ2-1; clone_size: .; cdr3_aa: ASSSNRVNEQF
v_call: TRBV6-4; j_call: TRBJ2-1; clone_size: .; cdr3_aa: ASKGTSGGALEEQF
v_call: TRBV2; j_call: TRBJ2-7; clone_size: once; cdr3_aa: ASREDLAYEQY
v_call: TRBV14; j_call: TRBJ2-7; clone_size: .; cdr3_aa: ASSQFGGESEQY
v_call: TRBV27; j_call: TRBJ1-5; clone_size: .; cdr3_aa: ASSPRGTSQPQH
v_call: TRBV5-1; j_call: TRBJ2-5; clone_size: .; cdr3_aa: ASSPIGLAGNQETQY
v_call: TRBV9; j_call: TRBJ2-1; clone_size: .; cdr3_aa: ASSVVTGGVEQF
v_call: TRBV29-1; j_call: TRBJ1-2; clone_size: .; cdr3_aa: SALRQAPYYGYT
v_call: TRBV4-2; j_call: TRBJ2-7; clone_size: .; cdr3_aa: ASSQGTGGWYEQY
v_call: TRBV7-2; j_call: TRBJ2-1; clone_size: .; cdr3_aa: ASSLGGSPWWDEQF
v_call: TRBV6-5; j_call: TRBJ2-1; clone_size: .; cdr3_aa: ASSRQQRNNEQF
v_call: TRBV24-1; j_call: TRBJ2-1; clone_size: .; cdr3_aa: ATSDTTGTSGISSYNEQF
v_call: TRBV3-1/TRBV3-2; j_call: TRBJ1-4; clone_size: .; cdr3_aa: ASSQEGGWNEKLF
v_call: TRBV12-3/TRBV12-4; j_call: TRBJ2-1; clone_size: .; cdr3_aa: ASTTGRYNEQF
v_call: TRBV14; j_call: TRBJ1-1; clone_size: .; cdr3_aa: ASSHPGEVTEAF
v_call: TRBV3-1/TRBV3-2; j_call: TRBJ2-3; clone_size: .; cdr3_aa: ASSPWTGADTQY
v_call: TRBV10-2; j_call: TRBJ1-5; clone_size: .; cdr3_aa: ASSEVHSAREAKPQH
v_call: TRBV19; j_call: TRBJ2-1; clone_size: .; cdr3_aa: ASSLLGVNEQF
v_call: TRBV10-1; j_call: TRBJ2-2; clone_size: .; cdr3_aa: ASSAMGHGNTGELF
v_call: TRBV6-5; j_call: TRBJ2-2; clone_size: .; cdr3_aa: ASRRRTDRTGELF
v_call: TRBV9; j_call: TRBJ2-3; clone_size: .; cdr3_aa: ASSARGGSTDTQY
v_call: TRBV2; j_call: TRBJ2-2; clone_size: .; cdr3_aa: ASSEGLAGGIRELF
v_call: TRBV27; j_call: TRBJ2-7; clone_size: few; cdr3_aa: ASSLRTVGIRY
v_call: TRBV5-5; j_call: TRBJ1-6; clone_size: .; cdr3_aa: ASSGEGNSPLH
v_call: TRBV6-5; j_call: TRBJ2-3; clone_size: .; cdr3_aa: ASRWTGSTDTQY
v_call: TRBV5-1; j_call: TRBJ2-6; clone_size: few; cdr3_aa: ASSWDFSSGANVLT
v_call: TRBV3-1/TRBV3-2; j_call: TRBJ2-3; clone_size: .; cdr3_aa: ASSMNSGGVVVDTQY
v_call: TRBV6-1; j_call: TRBJ2-5; clone_size: .; cdr3_aa: ASSERGNRLAGMETQY
v_call: TRBV9; j_call: TRBJ2-3; clone_size: .; cdr3_aa: ASSPLAPGDTQY
v_call: TRBV11-3; j_call: TRBJ2-1; clone_size: .; cdr3_aa: ASSFSNPGNEQF
v_call: TRBV14; j_call: TRBJ2-1; clone_size: .; cdr3_aa: ASSQDFSGAYNEQF
v_call: TRBV4-1; j_call: TRBJ2-5; clone_size: .; cdr3_aa: ASSQGSGRDETQY
v_call: TRBV7-9; j_call: TRBJ1-5; clone_size: .; cdr3_aa: ASSLGTGGARPQH
v_call: TRBV5-4; j_call: TRBJ2-6; clone_size: .; cdr3_aa: ASSPRAAGRDGANVLT
v_call: TRBV6-5; j_call: TRBJ1-1; clone_size: .; cdr3_aa: ASTRTGGGTEAF
v_call: TRBV5-1; j_call: TRBJ2-2; clone_size: .; cdr3_aa: ASSQETGELF
v_call: TRBV5-1; j_call: TRBJ1-6; clone_size: .; cdr3_aa: ASTWDWSNSPLH
v_call: TRBV7-3; j_call: TRBJ2-2; clone_size: .; cdr3_aa: ASSLTSGSAGRTGELF
v_call: TRBV5-1; j_call: TRBJ1-6; clone_size: few; cdr3_aa: ASSLLKGADSPLH
v_call: TRBV21-1; j_call: TRBJ2-1; clone_size: once; cdr3_aa: ASSLGFEPCWRGFF
v_call: TRBV5-1; j_call: TRBJ2-5; clone_size: .; cdr3_aa: ASSAGQGDQETQY
v_call: TRBV29-1; j_call: TRBJ2-3; clone_size: .; cdr3_aa: SVAKLSGKGDTQY
v_call: TRBV18; j_call: TRBJ1-2; clone_size: .; cdr3_aa: ASSPPSPDYGYT
v_call: TRBV6-5; j_call: TRBJ2-3; clone_size: once; cdr3_aa: ASTDRGQDTQY
v_call: TRBV10-3; j_call: TRBJ2-3; clone_size: .; cdr3_aa: AISDGATDTQY
v_call: TRBV24-1; j_call: TRBJ2-3; clone_size: few; cdr3_aa: ATSDPGPRTDTQY
v_call: TRBV7-9; j_call: TRBJ1-2; clone_size: .; cdr3_aa: ASSLLRSSDYGYT
v_call: TRBV19; j_call: TRBJ2-3; clone_size: .; cdr3_aa: ASSRGLAGITDTQY
v_call: TRBV5-1; j_call: TRBJ2-7; clone_size: .; cdr3_aa: ASSLDSPYEQY
v_call: TRBV5-4; j_call: TRBJ1-2; clone_size: .; cdr3_aa: ASSTGGNTGFGYT
v_call: TRBV5-6; j_call: TRBJ1-1; clone_size: .; cdr3_aa: ASSLSYGTEAF